These T cell receptor beta chains were read from a single sample in a study of T cells in Graves' hyperthyroidism and ophthalmopathy. TCRdb re-called the multiplex PCR reads through MiXCR, storing one row per CDR3 protein. The table lists 300,000 to 450,000 distinct CDR3 sequences, roughly 25% of them singletons. The sample was blood. The receptors derive from a man in his fifties or sixties with Graves' hyperthyroidism. The CDR3 runs from the conserved cysteine through the conserved F or W. D genes are given only for firm matches. Size tells how often a clone was seen (once, few, many) or the class of an expanded clone, and some rows leave it out.

d_gene	abundance	v_gene	j_gene	CDR3aa	CDR3nt
-	-	TRBV7-2	TRBJ1-2	CASSPFSGTPEGYTF	TGTGCCAGCAGCCCCTTCTCCGGGACACCGGAAGGCTACACCTTC
-	many	TRBV6-2/TRBV6-3	TRBJ2-7	CASSYRGHPYEQYF	TGTGCCAGCAGTTACAGGGGTCACCCCTACGAGCAGTACTTC
-	few	TRBV6-1	TRBJ2-5	CASGRNQETQYF	TGTGCCAGCGGAAGGAATCAAGAGACCCAGTACTTC
-	-	TRBV6-1	TRBJ1-4	CASSEPPDRAEKLFF	TGTGCCAGCAGTGAACCCCCTGACAGAGCCGAAAAACTGTTTTTT
-	-	TRBV6-1	TRBJ1-4	CASTGVRSEKLFF	TGTGCCAGCACGGGGGTCAGAAGTGAAAAACTGTTTTTT
-	few	TRBV11-3	TRBJ2-5	CASSPRQGRVEETQYF	TGTGCCAGCAGCCCTAGACAGGGGAGGGTTGAAGAGACCCAGTACTTC
TRBD1	few	TRBV6-5	TRBJ2-5	CASSYVGGPLETQYF	TGTGCCAGCAGTTATGTAGGGGGCCCCTTGGAGACCCAGTACTTC
-	-	TRBV6-1	TRBJ1-5	CASRRTGRNQPQHF	TGTGCCAGCAGGCGTACAGGGAGAAATCAGCCCCAGCATTTT
-	once	TRBV10-3	TRBJ1-2	CAISEDSIGAYTF	TGTGCCATCAGTGAAGACAGTATCGGGGCCTACACCTTC
TRBD2	-	TRBV20-1	TRBJ2-3	CSASGRVGDTQYF	TGCAGTGCCAGCGGGAGGGTGGGAGATACGCAGTATTTT
TRBD2	-	TRBV5-6	TRBJ2-2	CASSPGGVPTGELFF	TGTGCCAGCAGCCCGGGGGGAGTTCCCACCGGGGAGCTGTTTTTT
TRBD2	many	TRBV7-2	TRBJ2-1	CASSELAGISNEQFF	TGTGCCAGCAGCGAACTAGCGGGAATATCCAATGAGCAGTTCTTC
TRBD1	-	TRBV5-4	TRBJ2-7	CASSSDRLTYEQYF	TGTGCCAGCAGCTCGGACAGGCTGACCTACGAGCAGTACTTC
-	many	TRBV12-3/TRBV12-4	TRBJ1-1	CASSFGGGAHTEAFF	TGTGCCAGCAGTTTTGGTGGAGGGGCGCACACTGAAGCTTTCTTT
TRBD1	few	TRBV6-1	TRBJ2-3	CASTQIGQGANTQYF	TGTGCCAGCACTCAAATCGGACAGGGGGCGAATACGCAGTATTTT
-	-	TRBV29-1	TRBJ2-3	CSVDKSLGSDTQYF	TGCAGCGTTGATAAGTCGTTGGGTTCGGATACGCAGTATTTT
-	-	TRBV7-9	TRBJ2-4	CASSSDRGLLAKNIQYF	TGTGCCAGCAGCTCAGACCGGGGGCTCCTAGCCAAAAACATTCAGTACTTC
-	many	TRBV2	TRBJ2-1	CASRDPGYNEQFF	TGTGCCAGCCGTGACCCAGGGTACAATGAGCAGTTCTTC
-	-	TRBV19	TRBJ2-7	CASRDVRDTYEQYF	TGTGCCAGTAGGGACGTGAGAGATACCTACGAGCAGTACTTC
TRBD1	few	TRBV20-1	TRBJ1-2	CSASLSTGAHGYTF	TGCAGTGCTAGTCTTTCGACAGGGGCCCATGGCTACACCTTC